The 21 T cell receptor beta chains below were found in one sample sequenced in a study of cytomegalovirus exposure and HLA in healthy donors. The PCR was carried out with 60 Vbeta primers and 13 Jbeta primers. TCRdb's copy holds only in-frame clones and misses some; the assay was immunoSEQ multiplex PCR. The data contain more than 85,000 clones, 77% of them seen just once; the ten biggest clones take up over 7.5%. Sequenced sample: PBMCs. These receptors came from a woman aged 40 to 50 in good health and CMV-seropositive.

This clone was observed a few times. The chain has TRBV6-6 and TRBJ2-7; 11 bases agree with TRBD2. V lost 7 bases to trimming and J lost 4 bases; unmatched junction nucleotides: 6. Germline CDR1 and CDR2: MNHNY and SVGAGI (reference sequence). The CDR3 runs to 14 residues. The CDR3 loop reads CASTIAGGRYEQYF. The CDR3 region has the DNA TGTGCCAGCACGATAGCGGGGGGGCGGTACGAGCAGTACTTC.

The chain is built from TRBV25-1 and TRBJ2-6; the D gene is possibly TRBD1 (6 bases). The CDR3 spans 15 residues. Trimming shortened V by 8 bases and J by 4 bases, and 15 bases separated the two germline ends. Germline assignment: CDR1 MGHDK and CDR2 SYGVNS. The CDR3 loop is CASGPQGSGANVLTF. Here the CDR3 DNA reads TGTGCCAGCGGGCCTCAGGGGAGCGGGGCCAACGTCCTGACTTTC.

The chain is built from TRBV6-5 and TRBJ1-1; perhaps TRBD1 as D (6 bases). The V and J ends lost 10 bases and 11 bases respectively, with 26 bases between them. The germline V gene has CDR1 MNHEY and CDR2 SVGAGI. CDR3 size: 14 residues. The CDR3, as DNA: TGTGCCACCGGGGGGGAAAATACAGGGAAGAGCGCTTTCTTT. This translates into CATGGENTGKSAFF.

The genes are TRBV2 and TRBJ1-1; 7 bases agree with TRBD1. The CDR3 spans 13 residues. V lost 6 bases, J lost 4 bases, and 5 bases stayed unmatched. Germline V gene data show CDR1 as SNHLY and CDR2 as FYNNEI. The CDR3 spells CASREQGSTEAFF. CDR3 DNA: TGTGCCAGCAGGGAACAGGGGTCCACTGAAGCTTTCTTT.

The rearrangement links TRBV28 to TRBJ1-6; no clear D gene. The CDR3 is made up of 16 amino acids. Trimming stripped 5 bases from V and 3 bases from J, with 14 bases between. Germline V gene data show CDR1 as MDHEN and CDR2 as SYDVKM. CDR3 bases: TGTGCCAGCAGTCCTCTCGGCAGGTACTATAATTCACCCCTCCACTTT. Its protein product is CASSPLGRYYNSPLHF.

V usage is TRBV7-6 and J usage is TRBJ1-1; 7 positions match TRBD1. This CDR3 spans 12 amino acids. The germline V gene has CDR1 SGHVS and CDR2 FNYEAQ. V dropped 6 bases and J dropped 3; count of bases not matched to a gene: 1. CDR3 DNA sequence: TGTGCCAGCAGAGGACAGGACACTGAAGCTTTCTTT. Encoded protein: CASRGQDTEAFF.

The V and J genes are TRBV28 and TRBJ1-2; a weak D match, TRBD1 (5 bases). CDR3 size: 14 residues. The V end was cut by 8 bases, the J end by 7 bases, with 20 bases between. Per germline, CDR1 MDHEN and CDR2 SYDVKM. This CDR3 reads CASWGVNEAFGYTF. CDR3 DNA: TGTGCCAGCTGGGGGGTAAACGAGGCATTTGGCTACACCTTC.

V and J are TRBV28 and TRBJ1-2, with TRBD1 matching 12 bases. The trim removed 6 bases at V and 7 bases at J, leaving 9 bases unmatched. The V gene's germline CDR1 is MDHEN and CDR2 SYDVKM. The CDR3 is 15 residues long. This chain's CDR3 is CASSSVGQGAGGYTF. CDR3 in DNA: TGTGCCAGCAGCTCGGTGGGACAGGGGGCTGGTGGCTACACCTTC.

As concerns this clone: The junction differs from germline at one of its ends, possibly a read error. This chain's CDR3 is CSSSRIREADTQYF. CDR3 bases: TGTTCCAGCAGCCGAATCCGGGAAGCAGATACGCAGTATTTT. The rearrangement joins TRBV7-9 to TRBJ2-3, with D possibly being TRBD2 (5 bases). The length of the CDR3 is 14 residues. The germline CDR1 and CDR2 sequences are SEHNR and FQNEAQ (reference sequence).

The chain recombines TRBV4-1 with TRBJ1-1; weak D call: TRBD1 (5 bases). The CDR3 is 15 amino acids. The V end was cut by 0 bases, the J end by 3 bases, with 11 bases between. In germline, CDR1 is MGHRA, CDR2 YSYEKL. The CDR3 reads CASSQDQQVYTEAFF. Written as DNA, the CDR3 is TGCGCCAGCAGCCAAGATCAACAGGTTTACACTGAAGCTTTCTTT.

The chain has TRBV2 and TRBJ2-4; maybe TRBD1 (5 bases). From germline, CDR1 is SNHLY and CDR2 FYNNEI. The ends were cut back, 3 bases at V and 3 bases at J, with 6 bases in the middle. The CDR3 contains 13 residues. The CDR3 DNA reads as TGTGCCAGCAGTGAGACAGTCAAAAACATTCAGTACTTC. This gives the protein CASSETVKNIQYF.

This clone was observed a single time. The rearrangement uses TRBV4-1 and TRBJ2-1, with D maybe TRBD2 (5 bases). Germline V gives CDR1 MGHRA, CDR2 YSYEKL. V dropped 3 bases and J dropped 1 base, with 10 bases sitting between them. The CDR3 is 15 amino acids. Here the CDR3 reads CASSQRVLSYNEQFF. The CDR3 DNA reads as TGCGCCAGCAGCCAGAGGGTTTTGTCCTACAATGAGCAGTTCTTC.

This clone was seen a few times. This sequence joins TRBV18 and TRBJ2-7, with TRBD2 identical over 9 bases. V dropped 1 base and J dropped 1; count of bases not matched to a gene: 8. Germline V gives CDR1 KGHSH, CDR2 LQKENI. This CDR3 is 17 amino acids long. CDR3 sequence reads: CASSPQAGGPLSYEQYF. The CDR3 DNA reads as TGTGCCAGCTCACCACAGGCGGGAGGGCCTCTTTCCTACGAGCAGTACTTC.

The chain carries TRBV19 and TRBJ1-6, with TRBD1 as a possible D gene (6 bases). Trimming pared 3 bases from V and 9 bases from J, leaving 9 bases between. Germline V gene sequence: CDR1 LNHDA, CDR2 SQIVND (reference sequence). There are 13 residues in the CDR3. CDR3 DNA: TGTGCCAGTAGTATGGGGGCTGGTTCACCCCTCCACTTT. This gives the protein CASSMGAGSPLHF.

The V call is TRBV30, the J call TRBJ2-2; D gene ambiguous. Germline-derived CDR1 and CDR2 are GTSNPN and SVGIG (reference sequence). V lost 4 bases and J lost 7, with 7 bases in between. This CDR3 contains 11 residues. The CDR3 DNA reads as TGTGCCTGGAATCAGAACGGGGAGCTGTTTTTT. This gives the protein CAWNQNGELFF.

This CDR3 is CASSLGGGYEQYF. DNA of the CDR3: TGCGCCAGCAGCTTGGGTGGAGGGTACGAGCAGTACTTC. The chain employs TRBV5-1 and TRBJ2-7; D possibly corresponds to TRBD2 (6 bases). The V gene's germline CDR1 is SGHRS and CDR2 YFSETQ. CDR3 size: 13 residues. V was pared by 0 bases and J by 4 bases, with 8 bases between.

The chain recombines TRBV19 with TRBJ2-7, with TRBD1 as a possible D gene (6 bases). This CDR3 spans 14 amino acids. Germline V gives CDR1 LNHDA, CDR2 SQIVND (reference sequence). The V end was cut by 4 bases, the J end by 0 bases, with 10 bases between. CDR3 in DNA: TGTGCCAGTAGTACCAGGGGATCCTCCTACGAGCAGTACTTC. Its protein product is CASSTRGSSYEQYF.

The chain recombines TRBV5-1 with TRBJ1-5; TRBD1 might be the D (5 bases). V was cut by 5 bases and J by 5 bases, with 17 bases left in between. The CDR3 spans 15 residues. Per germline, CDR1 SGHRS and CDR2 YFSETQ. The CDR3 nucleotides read TGCGCCAGCAGGCTAAGCCTCGTAGGGGATCAGCCCCAGCATTTT. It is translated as CASRLSLVGDQPQHF. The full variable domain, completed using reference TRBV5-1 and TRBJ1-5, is KAGVTQTPRYLIKTRGQQVTLSCSPISGHRSVSWYQQTPGQGLQFLFEYFSETQRNKGNFPGRFSGRQFSNSRSEMNVSTLELGDSALYLCASRLSLVGDQPQHFGDGTRLSIL.

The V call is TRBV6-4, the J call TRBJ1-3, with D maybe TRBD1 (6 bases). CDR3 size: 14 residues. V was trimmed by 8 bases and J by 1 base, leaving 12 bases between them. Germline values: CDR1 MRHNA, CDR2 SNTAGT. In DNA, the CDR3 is TGTGCCAGCCCGGGGGGCATTTCTGGAAACACCATATATTTT. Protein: CASPGGISGNTIYF.

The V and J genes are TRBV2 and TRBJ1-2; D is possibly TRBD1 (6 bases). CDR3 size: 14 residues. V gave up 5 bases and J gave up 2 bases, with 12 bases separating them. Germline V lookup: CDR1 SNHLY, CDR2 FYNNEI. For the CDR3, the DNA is TGTGCCAGCAGTCCTACAGGGATGAACTATGGCTACACCTTC. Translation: CASSPTGMNYGYTF.

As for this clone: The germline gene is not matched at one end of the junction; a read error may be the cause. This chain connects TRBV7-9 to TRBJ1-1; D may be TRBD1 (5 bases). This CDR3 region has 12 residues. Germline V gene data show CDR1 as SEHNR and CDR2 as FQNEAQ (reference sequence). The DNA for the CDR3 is TGTTCCAGCACCTTCACAGGACGTGAAGCTTTCTTT. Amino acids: CSSTFTGREAFF.